This T cell receptor (beta chain) was documented in a study of shared clonotypes between healthy human individuals. The overall study: In total, the donors were a couple of women and a few men aged 18 to 49. Study-wide results and caveats: Around 5.3% of naive CD4 clonotypes were shared across a few donors. Enrolling few donors narrowed the genetic and exposure-history diversity that was represented.

As concerns this clone: Its antigen remains unidentified.

Evenly divided among several immunoSEQ plates was the genomic DNA of each subset. Sequencing was performed with immunoSEQ multiplex PCR; in TCRdb, only in-frame clones are kept and a portion is missing. The sample lists about 2.3 million clones, approximately 93% occurring once. The length of the CDR3 is 15 residues. CDR1 and CDR2 (germline): MGHDK, SYGVNS. V dropped 6 bases and J dropped 2 bases, with 17 bases sitting between them. The clonotype originates from a man younger than 35 in good health. Some clones in this sample may be carry-over from other donors' samples. The material sequenced was naive CD4+ T cells from PBMCs. This sample's subset: CD45RA+ positively selected. The chain carries TRBV25-1 and TRBJ2-7; the D gene is possibly TRBD1 (7 bases). The CDR3 nucleotides are TGTGCCAGCAGGGAGGGGGCGGGCCCGACCTACGAGCAGTACTTC. Encoded protein: CASREGAGPTYEQYF.